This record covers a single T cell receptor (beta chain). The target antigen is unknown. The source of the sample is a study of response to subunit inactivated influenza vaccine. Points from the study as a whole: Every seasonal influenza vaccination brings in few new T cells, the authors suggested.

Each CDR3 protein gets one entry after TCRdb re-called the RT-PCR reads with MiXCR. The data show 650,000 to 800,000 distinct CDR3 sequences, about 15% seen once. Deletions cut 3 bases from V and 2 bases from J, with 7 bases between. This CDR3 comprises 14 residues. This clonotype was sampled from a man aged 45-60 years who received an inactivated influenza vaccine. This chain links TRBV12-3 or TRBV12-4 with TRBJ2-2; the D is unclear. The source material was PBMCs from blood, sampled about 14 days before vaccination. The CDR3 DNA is TGTGCCAGCAGTTTTCCGGAAAACACCGGGGAGCTGTTTTTT. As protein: CASSFPENTGELFF.